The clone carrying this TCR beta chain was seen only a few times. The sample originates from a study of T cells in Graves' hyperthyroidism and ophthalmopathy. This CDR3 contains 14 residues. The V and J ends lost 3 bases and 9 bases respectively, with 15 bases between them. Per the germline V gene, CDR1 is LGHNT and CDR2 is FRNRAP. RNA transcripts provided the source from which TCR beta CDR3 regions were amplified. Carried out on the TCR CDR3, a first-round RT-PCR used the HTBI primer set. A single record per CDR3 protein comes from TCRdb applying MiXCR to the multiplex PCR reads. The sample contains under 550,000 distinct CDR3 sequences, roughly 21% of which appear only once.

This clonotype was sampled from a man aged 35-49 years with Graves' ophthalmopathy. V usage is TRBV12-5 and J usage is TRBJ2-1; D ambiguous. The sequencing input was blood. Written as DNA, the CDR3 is TGTGCTAGTGGTTTATCCGAGATCGTCTCTGAGCAGTTCTTC. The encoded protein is CASGLSEIVSEQFF.